This T cell receptor (beta chain) is from a study of blood T cells in healthy people across ages. Study-wide results and caveats: Higher diversity and more naive CD4+ cells were features of long-lived donors, compared to aged donors.

A second PCR of about 7 to 12 cycles used a sample-barcoded 5' primer and a J-beta primer mix. TCRdb reprocessed the 5' RACE reads with MiXCR, giving one entry per CDR3 protein. The sample has about 1.4 million distinct CDR3 sequences, around 59% seen once. All donors came from Russia, were Caucasian and healthy, and spanned ages roughly 6 to 95. Researchers report isolating at least 6.5 million PBMCs per sample. Comment on this clonotype: Its antigen is not identified.

V was clipped by 0 bases and J by 7 bases; unmatched bases: 10. CDR3 length: 17 amino acids. The germline V gene has CDR1 ENHRY and CDR2 SYGVKD. The sequencing sample was made of blood. The origin of this receptor is a young man in good health. This chain links TRBV10-3 with TRBJ2-7, with 12 bases matching TRBD2. The CDR3 spells CAISESELAGGSGEQYF. The CDR3 DNA follows: TGTGCCATCAGTGAGTCAGAACTAGCGGGAGGCTCGGGGGAGCAGTACTTC.